This TCR beta chain emerged from a study of shared clonotypes between healthy human individuals. In the case of this clone: Its target is not known.

Only in-frame clones appear in the TCRdb table, and some are missing; sequencing was by immunoSEQ multiplex PCR. The table shows 1,500,000 or so clones, with roughly 96% occurring only once. This CDR3 region has 13 residues. Trimming pared 4 bases from V and 2 bases from J, leaving 6 bases between. Germline CDR1 SGHTA, CDR2 FQGNSA. The study, taken as a whole, reports: In having few donors, the study represented limited genetic and exposure-history diversity.

The sample consisted of naive CD4+ T cells sorted from blood. This sample's subset: CD45RA+ positively selected. V is TRBV7-2 and J is TRBJ1-3; D unclear. The sequence was collected from a man younger than 40 in good health. The DNA for the CDR3 is TGTGCCAGCAGCTCCCAGGCTGGAAACACCATATATTTT. Amino acids: CASSSQAGNTIYF.